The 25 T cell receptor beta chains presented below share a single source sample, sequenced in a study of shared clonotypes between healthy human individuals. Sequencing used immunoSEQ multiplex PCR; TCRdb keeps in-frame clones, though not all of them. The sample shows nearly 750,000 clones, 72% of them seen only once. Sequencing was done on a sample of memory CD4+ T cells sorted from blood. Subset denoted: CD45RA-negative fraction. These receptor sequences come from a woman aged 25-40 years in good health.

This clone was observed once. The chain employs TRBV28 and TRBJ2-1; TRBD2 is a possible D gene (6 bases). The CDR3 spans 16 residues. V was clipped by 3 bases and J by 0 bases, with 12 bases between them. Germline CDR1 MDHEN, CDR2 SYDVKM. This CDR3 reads CASSFGDSSSYNEQFF. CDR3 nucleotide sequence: TGTGCCAGCAGTTTCGGGGACTCGAGCTCCTACAATGAGCAGTTCTTC.

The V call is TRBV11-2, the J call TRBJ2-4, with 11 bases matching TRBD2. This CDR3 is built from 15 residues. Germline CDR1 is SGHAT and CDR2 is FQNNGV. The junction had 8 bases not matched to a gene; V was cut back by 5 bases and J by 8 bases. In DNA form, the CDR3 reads TGTGCCAGCAGCCCCACTAGCGGGAGCTTATACATTCAGTACTTC. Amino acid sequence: CASSPTSGSLYIQYF.

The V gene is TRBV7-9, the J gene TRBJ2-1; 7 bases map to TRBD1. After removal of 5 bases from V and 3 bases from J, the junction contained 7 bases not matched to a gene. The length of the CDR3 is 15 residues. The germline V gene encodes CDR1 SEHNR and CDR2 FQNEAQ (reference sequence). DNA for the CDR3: TGTGCCAGCAGCCCAGGGGGTAGAGGCTACAATGAGCAGTTCTTC. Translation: CASSPGGRGYNEQFF.

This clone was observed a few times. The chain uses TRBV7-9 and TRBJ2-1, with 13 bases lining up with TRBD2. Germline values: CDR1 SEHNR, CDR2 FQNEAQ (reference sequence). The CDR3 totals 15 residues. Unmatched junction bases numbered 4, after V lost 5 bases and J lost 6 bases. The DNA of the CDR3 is TGTGCCAGCAGCATGAGGACTAGCGGGAGCAATGAGCAGTTCTTC. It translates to CASSMRTSGSNEQFF.

The CDR3 nucleotides are TGTGCCAGCAGCAGAGCTAGGGAGGCGGTTGCCTACGAGCAGTACTTC. Translated, it gives CASSRAREAVAYEQYF. V is TRBV6-6 and J is TRBJ2-7; a weak D match, TRBD2 (6 bases). The CDR3 is 16 amino acids. Per germline, CDR1 MNHNY and CDR2 SVGAGI (reference sequence). The V gene lost 6 bases and the J gene lost 2 bases, with 20 bases spanning the gap.

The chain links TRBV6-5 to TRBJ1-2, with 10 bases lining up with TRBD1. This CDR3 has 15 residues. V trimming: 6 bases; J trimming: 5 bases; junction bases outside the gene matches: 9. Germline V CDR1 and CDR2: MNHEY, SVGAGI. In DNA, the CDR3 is TGTGCCAGCAGCCTGACCCGGGACAGGGGATATGGCTACACCTTC. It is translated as CASSLTRDRGYGYTF.

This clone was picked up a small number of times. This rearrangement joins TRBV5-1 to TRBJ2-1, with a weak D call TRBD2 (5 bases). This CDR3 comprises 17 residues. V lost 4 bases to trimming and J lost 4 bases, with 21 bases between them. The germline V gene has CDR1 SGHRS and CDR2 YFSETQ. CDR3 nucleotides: TGCGCCAGCAGCCTCCCAAGGATGGGAGAGGGATACAATGAGCAGTTCTTC. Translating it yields CASSLPRMGEGYNEQFF.

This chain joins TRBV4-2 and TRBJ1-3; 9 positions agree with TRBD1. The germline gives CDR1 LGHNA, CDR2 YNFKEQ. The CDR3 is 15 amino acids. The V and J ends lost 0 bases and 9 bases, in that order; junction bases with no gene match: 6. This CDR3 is CASSQEAQGASTIYF. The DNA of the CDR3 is TGTGCCAGCAGCCAAGAGGCACAGGGGGCGAGCACCATATATTTT.

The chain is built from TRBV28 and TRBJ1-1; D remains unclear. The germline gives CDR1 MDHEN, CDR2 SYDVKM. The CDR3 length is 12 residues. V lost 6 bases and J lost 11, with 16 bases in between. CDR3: CASREGLSVAFF. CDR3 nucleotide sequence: TGTGCCAGCAGAGAGGGCCTAAGCGTGGCTTTCTTT.

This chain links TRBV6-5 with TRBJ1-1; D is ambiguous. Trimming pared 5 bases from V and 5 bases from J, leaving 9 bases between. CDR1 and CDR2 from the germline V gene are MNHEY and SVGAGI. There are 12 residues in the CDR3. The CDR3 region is CASSQPETEAFF. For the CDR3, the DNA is TGTGCCAGCAGTCAACCGGAGACTGAAGCTTTCTTT.

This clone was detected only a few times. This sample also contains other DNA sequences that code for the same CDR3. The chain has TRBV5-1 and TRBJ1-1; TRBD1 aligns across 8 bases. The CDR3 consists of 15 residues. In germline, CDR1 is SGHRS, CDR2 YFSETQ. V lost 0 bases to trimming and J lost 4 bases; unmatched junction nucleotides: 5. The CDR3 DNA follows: TGCGCCAGCAGCTTGGGCGGACAGGGAGGCACTGAAGCTTTCTTT. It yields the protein CASSLGGQGGTEAFF.

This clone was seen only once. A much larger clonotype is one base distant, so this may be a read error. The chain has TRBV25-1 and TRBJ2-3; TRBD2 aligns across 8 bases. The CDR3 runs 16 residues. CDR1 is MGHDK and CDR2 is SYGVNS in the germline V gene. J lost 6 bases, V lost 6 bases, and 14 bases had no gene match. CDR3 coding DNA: TGTGCCAGCAGCCAAGCAGACGGGAGGGCGATGGATACGCAGTATTTT. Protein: CASSQADGRAMDTQYF.

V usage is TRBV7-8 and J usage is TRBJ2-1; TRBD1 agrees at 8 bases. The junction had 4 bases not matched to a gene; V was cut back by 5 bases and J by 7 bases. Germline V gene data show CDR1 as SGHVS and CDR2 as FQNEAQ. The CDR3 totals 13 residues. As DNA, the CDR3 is TGTGCCAGCAGCCAGGACAGGGTTAATGAGCAGTTCTTC. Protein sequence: CASSQDRVNEQFF. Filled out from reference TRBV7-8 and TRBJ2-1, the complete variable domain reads GAGVSQSPRYKVAKRGQDVALRCDPISGHVSLFWYQQALGQGPEFLTYFQNEAQLDKSGLPSDRFFAERPEGSVSTLKIQRTQQEDSAVYLCASSQDRVNEQFFGPGTRLTVL.

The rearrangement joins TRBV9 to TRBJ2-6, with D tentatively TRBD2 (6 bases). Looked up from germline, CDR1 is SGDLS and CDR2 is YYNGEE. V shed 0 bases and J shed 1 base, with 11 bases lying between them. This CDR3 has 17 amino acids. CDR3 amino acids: CASSVVGGASGANVLTF. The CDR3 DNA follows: TGTGCCAGCAGCGTAGTAGGAGGGGCGTCTGGGGCCAACGTCCTGACTTTC.

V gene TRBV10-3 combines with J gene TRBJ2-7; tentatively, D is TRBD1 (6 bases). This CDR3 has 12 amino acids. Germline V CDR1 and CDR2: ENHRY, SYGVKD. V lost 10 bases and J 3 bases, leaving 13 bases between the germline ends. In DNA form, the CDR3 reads TGTGCCAGTCAGACAGGTGACTACGAGCAGTACTTC. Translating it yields CASQTGDYEQYF.

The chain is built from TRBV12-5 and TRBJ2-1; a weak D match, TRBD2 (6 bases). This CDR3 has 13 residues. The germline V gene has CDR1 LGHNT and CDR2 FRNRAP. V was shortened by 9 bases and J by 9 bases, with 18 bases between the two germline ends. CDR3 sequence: CASTGPAGGEQFF. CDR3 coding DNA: TGTGCTAGCACGGGCCCCGCCGGGGGTGAGCAGTTCTTC.

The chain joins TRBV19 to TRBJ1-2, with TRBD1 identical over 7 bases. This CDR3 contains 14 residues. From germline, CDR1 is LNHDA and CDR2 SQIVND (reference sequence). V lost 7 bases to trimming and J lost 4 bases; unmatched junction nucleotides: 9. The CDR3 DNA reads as TGTGCCAGTAACAGAGGACAGGCTGTCTATGGCTACACCTTC. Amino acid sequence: CASNRGQAVYGYTF.

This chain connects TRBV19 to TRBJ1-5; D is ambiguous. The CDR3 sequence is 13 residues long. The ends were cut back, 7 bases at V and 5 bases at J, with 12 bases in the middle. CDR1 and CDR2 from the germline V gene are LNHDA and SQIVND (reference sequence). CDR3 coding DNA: TGTGCCAGTAACACGGTCATAGATCAGCCCCAGCATTTT. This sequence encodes CASNTVIDQPQHF. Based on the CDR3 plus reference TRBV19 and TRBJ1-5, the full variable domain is DGGITQSPKYLFRKEGQNVTLSCEQNLNHDAMYWYRQDPGQGLRLIYYSQIVNDFQKGDIAEGYSVSREKKESFPLTVTSAQKNPTAFYLCASNTVIDQPQHFGDGTRLSIL.

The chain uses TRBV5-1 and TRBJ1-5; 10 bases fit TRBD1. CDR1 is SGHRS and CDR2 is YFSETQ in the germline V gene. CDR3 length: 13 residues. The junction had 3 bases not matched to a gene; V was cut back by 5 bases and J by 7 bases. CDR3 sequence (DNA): TGCGCCAGCAGGGGGGGACAGGGGCAGCCCCAGCATTTT. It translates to CASRGGQGQPQHF.

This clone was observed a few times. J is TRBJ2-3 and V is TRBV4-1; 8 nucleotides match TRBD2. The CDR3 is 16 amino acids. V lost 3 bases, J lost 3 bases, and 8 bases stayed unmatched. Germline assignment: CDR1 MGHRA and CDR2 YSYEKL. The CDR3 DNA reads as TGCGCCAGCAGCCACGGAGCGGGAGAGGGTACAGATACGCAGTATTTT. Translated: CASSHGAGEGTDTQYF.

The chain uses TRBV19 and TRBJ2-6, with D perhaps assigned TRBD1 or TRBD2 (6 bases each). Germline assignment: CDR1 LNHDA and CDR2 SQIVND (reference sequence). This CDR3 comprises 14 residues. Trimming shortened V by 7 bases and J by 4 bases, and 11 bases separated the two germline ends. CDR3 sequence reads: CASMGGPGANVLTF. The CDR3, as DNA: TGTGCCAGTATGGGGGGCCCCGGGGCCAACGTCCTGACTTTC.

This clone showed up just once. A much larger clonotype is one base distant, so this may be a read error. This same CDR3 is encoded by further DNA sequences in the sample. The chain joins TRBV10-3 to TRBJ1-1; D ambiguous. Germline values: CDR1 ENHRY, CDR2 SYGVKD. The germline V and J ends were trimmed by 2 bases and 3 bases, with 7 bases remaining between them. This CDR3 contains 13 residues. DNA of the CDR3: TGTGCCATCAGTGAGAACGGGGACACTGAAGCTTTCTTT. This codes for CAISENGDTEAFF.

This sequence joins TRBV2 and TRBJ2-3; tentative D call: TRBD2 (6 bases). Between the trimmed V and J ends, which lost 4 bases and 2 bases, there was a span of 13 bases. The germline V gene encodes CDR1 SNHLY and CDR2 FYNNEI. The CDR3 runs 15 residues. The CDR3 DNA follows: TGTGCCAGCAGTGTTAGCGGTCCAAACACAGATACGCAGTATTTT. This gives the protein CASSVSGPNTDTQYF.

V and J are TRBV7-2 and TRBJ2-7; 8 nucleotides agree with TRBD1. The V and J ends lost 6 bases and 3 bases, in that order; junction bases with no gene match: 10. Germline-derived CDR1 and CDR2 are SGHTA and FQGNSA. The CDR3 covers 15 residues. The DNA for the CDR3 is TGTGCCAGCAGGGCAGGGGGCGCCCCTTACTACGAGCAGTACTTC. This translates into CASRAGGAPYYEQYF.

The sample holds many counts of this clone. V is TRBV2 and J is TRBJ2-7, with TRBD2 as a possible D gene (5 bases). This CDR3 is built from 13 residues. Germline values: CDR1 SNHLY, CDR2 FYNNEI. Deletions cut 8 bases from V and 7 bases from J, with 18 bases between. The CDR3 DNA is TGTGCCAGCGGTGGACTTTCCCTGGGGGAGCAGTACTTC. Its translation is CASGGLSLGEQYF.